The 18 T cell receptor beta chains in this list originate from one sample, sequenced in a study of read filtering for tumor transcriptome and immune sequencing. Molecular barcoded adaptors covering alpha/delta and beta/gamma chains were used on roughly 400 ng RNA. Using its own MiXCR run on the reads, TCRdb lists one record per CDR3 protein. The top ten hold approximately 25% of the sample, which has around 20,000 distinct CDR3 sequences, around 20% seen once. What was sequenced was a population of CD138-negative cells sorted from bone marrow. These receptors were obtained from a donor over 35 with multiple myeloma.

A single count supports this clonotype. In nucleotides, the CDR3 is TGTGCCAGCAGTTTCGTGCGGGATACGCAGTATTTT. Amino acids: CASSFVRDTQYF. This chain uses TRBV28 with TRBJ2-3; no clear D. Deletions cut 3 bases from V and 6 bases from J, with 7 bases between. This CDR3 has 12 residues. Germline assignment: CDR1 MDHEN and CDR2 SYDVKM.

The CDR3 DNA reads as TGTGCCAGCAGCCAAGCCCGGGACGGCAGTTCGTTCTTC. This gives the protein CASSQARDGSSFF. J is TRBJ2-1 and V is TRBV7-3, with D perhaps being TRBD1 or TRBD2 (5 bases each). The V and J ends lost 5 bases and 15 bases respectively, with 20 bases between them. CDR3 size: 13 residues. Looked up from germline, CDR1 is SGHTA and CDR2 is FQGTGA.

Comment on this clonotype: A single base separates this from a much larger clone, so it may be a read error. CDR3 sequence (DNA): TGCAGCGTTGAGCGCGAGATTGCAAACAATGAAGCTTTCTTT. Translating it yields CSVEREIANNEAFF. The chain employs TRBV29-1 and TRBJ1-1; D uncertain. The CDR3 runs 14 residues. Germline V gene data show CDR1 as SQVTM and CDR2 as ANQGSEA.

A remark on this clonotype: The junction departs from germline at one end; a sequencing error may be responsible. V usage is TRBV29-1 and J usage is TRBJ2-7, with TRBD1 matching 8 bases. Per germline, CDR1 SQVTM and CDR2 ANQGSEA. This CDR3 comprises 11 residues. The CDR3 DNA is TGCAGCGTTGAATCACCGGGACAGGAGTCCTTC. Translation: CSVESPGQESF.

This clonotype was counted many times. This sequence joins TRBV12-3 or TRBV12-4 and TRBJ1-5; maybe TRBD1 (5 bases). The CDR3 consists of 14 residues. Trimming took off 2 bases at V and 2 bases at J, with 7 bases between the two ends. CDR3 residues: CASSLTGGNQPQHF. Here the CDR3 DNA reads TGTGCCAGCAGTTTAACGGGGGGCAATCAGCCCCAGCATTTT.

This clonotype was counted many times. V gene TRBV7-8 combines with J gene TRBJ2-5; D not certain. With 3 bases removed from V and 1 base from J, the gap between germline ends came to 12 bases. There are 15 residues in the CDR3. Germline V gene sequence: CDR1 SGHVS, CDR2 FQNEAQ. The CDR3 region has the DNA TGTGCCAGCAGCTTTGAGGTTGGCGTCCAAGAGACCCAGTACTTC. Translating gives CASSFEVGVQETQYF. The full variable domain, rest sourced from reference TRBV7-8 and TRBJ2-5, is GAGVSQSPRYKVAKRGQDVALRCDPISGHVSLFWYQQALGQGPEFLTYFQNEAQLDKSGLPSDRFFAERPEGSVSTLKIQRTQQEDSAVYLCASSFEVGVQETQYFGPGTRLLVL.

The sample holds many counts of this clonotype. The chain carries TRBV29-1 and TRBJ2-3, with D hard to call. The V end lost 4 bases, the J end lost 3 bases, and 8 bases lay between the germline ends. CDR1 SQVTM and CDR2 ANQGSEA come from the germline V gene. This CDR3 region has 12 residues. The CDR3 DNA reads TGCAGCGTTGTATTGGCAACAGATACGCAGTATTTT. As protein: CSVVLATDTQYF.

This clonotype was counted many times. V usage is TRBV7-9 and J usage is TRBJ2-5, with D perhaps TRBD2 (6 bases). There are 14 residues in the CDR3. The germline gives CDR1 SEHNR, CDR2 FQNEAQ (reference sequence). V lost 0 bases and J 5 bases, leaving 10 bases between the germline ends. The CDR3: CASSLATRGETQYF. Here the CDR3 DNA reads TGTGCCAGCAGCTTAGCGACTAGGGGCGAGACCCAGTACTTC.

This clonotype came up a few times. This chain connects TRBV20-1 to TRBJ2-7, with 9 bases fitting TRBD2. Germline CDR1 DFQATT, CDR2 SNEGSKA (reference sequence). The CDR3 has 17 amino acids. The CDR3 loop is CRIAGVFNQSNAYEQYF. The CDR3 DNA follows: TGCAGGATAGCGGGAGTTTTTAATCAATCAAATGCCTACGAGCAGTACTTC.

By share of the sample, this clonotype is medium-sized (0.01 to 0.1%). The chain joins TRBV4-3 to TRBJ2-5, with D possibly being TRBD2 (6 bases). Trimming took off 0 bases at V and 5 bases at J, with 13 bases between the two ends. CDR1 is LGHNA, CDR2 YSLEER, per germline. This CDR3 has 15 amino acids. The CDR3 region is CASSQDLVGGETQYF. The CDR3 bases are TGCGCCAGCAGCCAAGATTTGGTCGGGGGTGAGACCCAGTACTTC.

The rearrangement links TRBV28 to TRBJ2-3; 9 bases match TRBD2. The germline gives CDR1 MDHEN, CDR2 SYDVKM. The trim removed 3 bases at V and 1 base at J, leaving 5 bases unmatched. The CDR3 consists of 16 residues. CDR3 region: CASSLLLAGRTDTQYF. In DNA form, the CDR3 reads TGTGCCAGCAGTTTGTTGCTAGCGGGACGCACAGATACGCAGTATTTT.

This clonotype was recorded at least ten times. The chain is built from TRBV20-1 and TRBJ2-5; D is tentatively TRBD1 or TRBD2 (5 bases each). The CDR3 extends over 11 amino acids. Germline CDR1 reads DFQATT; CDR2 reads SNEGSKA (reference sequence). Trimming took 7 bases from V and 3 from J, leaving 9 bases between them. The CDR3 sequence: CSVQGEETQYF. The CDR3 coding sequence is TGCAGTGTTCAGGGAGAAGAGACCCAGTACTTC.

Regarding this clonotype: Here the CDR3 omits its conserved ending phenylalanine or tryptophan, so a read error is the likely source. This rearrangement joins TRBV7-8 to TRBJ1-1; D gene unclear. The CDR3 totals 14 residues. Germline CDR1 and CDR2: SGHVS and FQNEAQ. CDR3 nucleotides: TGTGCCAGCAGTTTAGGGCCCCGGGGAACTGAAGCTTTCTTA. It yields the protein CASSLGPRGTEAFL.

On this clonotype: This may come from a read error, since a much larger clone is one base off. V is TRBV6-6 and J is TRBJ1-2; D ambiguous. This CDR3 has 15 residues. Per germline, CDR1 MNHNY and CDR2 SVGAGI (reference sequence). CDR3 nucleotides: TGTGCCAGCGGTTACTCGAGTTTGGCAAACTATGGCTACACCTTC. Protein product: CASGYSSLANYGYTF.

This clonotype was counted between two and nine times. V usage is TRBV2 and J usage is TRBJ2-3, with D possibly TRBD1 on 5 matching bases. Germline V lookup: CDR1 SNHLY, CDR2 FYNNEI. V lost 10 bases and J lost 5, with 16 bases in between. The CDR3 length is 13 residues. CDR3 region: CAKSQEQGDTQYF. In nucleotides, the CDR3 is TGTGCCAAGAGTCAGGAGCAGGGAGATACGCAGTATTTT.

In this sample, this clonotype turned up a few times. This sequence joins TRBV20-1 and TRBJ2-1; no firm D call. Germline-derived CDR1 and CDR2 are DFQATT and SNEGSKA (reference sequence). V was shortened by 6 bases and J by 7 bases, with 16 bases between the two germline ends. CDR3 size: 13 residues. The DNA for the CDR3 is TGCAGTGCCGAAGACCCCGTGGTGAATGAGCAGTTCTTC. This codes for CSAEDPVVNEQFF.

The V gene is TRBV7-6, the J gene TRBJ2-5; D not resolved. V was pared by 5 bases and J by 1 base, with 5 bases between. Germline CDR1 is SGHVS and CDR2 is FNYEAQ. This CDR3 spans 12 amino acids. The CDR3 reads CASSVLQETQYF. The CDR3, as DNA: TGTGCCAGCAGCGTCCTCCAAGAGACCCAGTACTTC.

This clonotype was seen ten or more times. The chain uses TRBV25-1 and TRBJ2-7; D remains unclear. From germline, CDR1 is MGHDK and CDR2 SYGVNS. Trimming shortened V by 2 bases and J by 2 bases, and 1 base separated the two germline ends. The CDR3 runs 11 residues. CDR3 sequence (DNA): TGTGCCAGCAGTGAAACCTACGAGCAGTACTTC. The encoded protein is CASSETYEQYF.